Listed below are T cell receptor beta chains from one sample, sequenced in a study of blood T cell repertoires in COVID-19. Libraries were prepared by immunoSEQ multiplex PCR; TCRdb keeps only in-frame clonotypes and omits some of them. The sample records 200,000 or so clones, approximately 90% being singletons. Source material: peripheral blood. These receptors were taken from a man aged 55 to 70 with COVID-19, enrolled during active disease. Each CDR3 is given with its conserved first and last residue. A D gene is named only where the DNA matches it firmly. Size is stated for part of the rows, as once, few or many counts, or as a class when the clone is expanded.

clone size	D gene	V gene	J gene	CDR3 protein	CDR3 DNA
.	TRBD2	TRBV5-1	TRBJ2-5	CASSLRAGATETQYF	TGCGCCAGCAGCTTAAGAGCGGGGGCGACGGAGACCCAGTACTTC
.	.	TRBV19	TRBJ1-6	CASSRQTLNSPLHF	TGTGCCAGTAGTAGACAGACCCTGAATTCACCCCTCCACTTT
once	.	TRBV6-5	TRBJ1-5	CASSRAWGGDQPQHF	TGTGCCAGCAGTAGGGCCTGGGGAGGGGATCAGCCCCAGCATTTT
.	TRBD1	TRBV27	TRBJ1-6	CASRPGTGDNSPLHF	TGTGCCAGCAGGCCCGGGACAGGGGATAATTCACCCCTCCACTTT
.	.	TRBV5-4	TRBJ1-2	CASSSFKEGGYTF	TGTGCCAGCAGCTCCTTCAAGGAGGGTGGCTACACCTTC
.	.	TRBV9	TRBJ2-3	CASNGGLASTDTQYF	TGTGCCAGCAATGGGGGACTCGCTAGCACAGATACGCAGTATTTT
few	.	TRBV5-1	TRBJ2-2	CASSPRQSSGELFF	TGCGCCAGCAGCCCCCGACAGTCGAGTGGGGAGCTGTTTTTT
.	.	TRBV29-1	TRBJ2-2	CSVLSGSGNTGELFF	TGCAGCGTATTATCTGGTAGCGGGAACACCGGGGAGCTGTTTTTT
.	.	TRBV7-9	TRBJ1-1	CASSSHHPGVGTEAFF	TGTGCCAGCAGCTCCCACCATCCAGGGGTGGGCACTGAAGCTTTCTTT
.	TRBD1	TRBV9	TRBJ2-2	CASSLDLQGAVGELFF	TGTGCCAGCAGCCTAGACCTACAGGGGGCCGTCGGGGAGCTGTTTTTT
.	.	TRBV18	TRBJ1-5	CASSPNTGDQPQHF	TGTGCCAGCTCACCCAATACGGGGGATCAGCCCCAGCATTTT
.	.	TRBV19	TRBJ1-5	CASTVGAYSNQPQHF	TGTGCCAGCACGGTTGGGGCGTATAGCAATCAGCCCCAGCATTTT
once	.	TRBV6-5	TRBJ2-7	CASSYSWQFSYEQYF	TGTGCCAGCAGTTACTCATGGCAGTTTTCCTACGAGCAGTACTTC
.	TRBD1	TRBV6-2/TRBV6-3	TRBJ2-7	CASSYSRGGTGEQYF	TGTGCCAGCAGTTACTCGAGAGGGGGCACGGGCGAGCAGTACTTC
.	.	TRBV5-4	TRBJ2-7	CASSLAVAGNYEQYF	TGTGCCAGCAGCTTGGCGGTGGCAGGCAACTACGAGCAGTACTTC
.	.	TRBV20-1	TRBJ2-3	CSASLSGQSTDTQYF	TGCAGTGCTAGTTTGTCAGGACAAAGCACAGATACGCAGTATTTT
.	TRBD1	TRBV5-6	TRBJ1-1	CASSFTGGTEAFF	TGTGCCAGCAGCTTCACAGGGGGGACTGAAGCTTTCTTT
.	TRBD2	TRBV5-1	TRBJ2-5	CASSLEASGGARETQYF	TGCGCCAGCAGCTTGGAGGCTAGCGGGGGGGCGCGAGAGACCCAGTACTTC
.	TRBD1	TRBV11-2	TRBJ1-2	CASSLGQGDGYTF	TGTGCCAGCAGCTTGGGACAGGGAGATGGCTACACCTTC
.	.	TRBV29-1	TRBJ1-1	CSVAALAGSRMNTEAFF	TGCAGCGTTGCCGCTCTGGCGGGGTCCCGGATGAACACTGAAGCTTTCTTT
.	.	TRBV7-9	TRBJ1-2	CASTPRSGYTF	TGTGCCAGCACCCCCCGCAGTGGCTACACCTTC
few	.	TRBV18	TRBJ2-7	CASSLEIGEGISYEQYF	TGTGCCAGCTCACTAGAAATTGGAGAGGGTATATCCTACGAGCAGTACTTC
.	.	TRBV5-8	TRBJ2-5	CASRPTSLAETQYF	TGTGCCAGCAGACCAACTAGCTTAGCGGAGACCCAGTACTTC
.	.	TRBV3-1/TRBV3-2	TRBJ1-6	CASSQGESPLHF	TGTGCCAGCAGCCAAGGCGAATCACCCCTCCACTTT
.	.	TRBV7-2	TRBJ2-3	CASSFLKVEGDTQYF	TGTGCCAGCAGCTTTTTGAAGGTCGAGGGAGATACGCAGTATTTT
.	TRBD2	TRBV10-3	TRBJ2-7	CAISEGLAGGGQYF	TGTGCCATCAGTGAGGGACTAGCGGGAGGCGGGCAGTACTTC
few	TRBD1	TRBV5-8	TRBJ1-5	CASSRGTGVSNQPQHF	TGTGCCAGCAGCCGAGGGACAGGGGTTAGCAATCAGCCCCAGCATTTT
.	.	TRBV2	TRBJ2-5	CATRDWETQYF	TGTGCCACCCGGGATTGGGAGACCCAGTACTTC
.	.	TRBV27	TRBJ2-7	CASSPNRVTLYEQYF	TGTGCCAGCAGTCCGAACAGGGTTACGCTCTACGAGCAGTACTTC
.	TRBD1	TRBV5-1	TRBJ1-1	CASSPDRVNTEAFF	TGCGCCAGCAGCCCGGACAGGGTGAACACTGAAGCTTTCTTT
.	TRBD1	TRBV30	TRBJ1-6	CAWSVQTGLNSPLHF	TGTGCCTGGAGTGTCCAGACAGGGTTGAATTCACCCCTCCACTTT
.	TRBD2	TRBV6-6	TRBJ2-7	CASSRGTSLNEQYF	TGTGCCAGCAGTCGCGGGACTAGCTTAAACGAGCAGTACTTC
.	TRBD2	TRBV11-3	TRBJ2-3	CASSYGLAGSTDTQYF	TGTGCCAGCAGCTATGGACTAGCGGGAAGCACAGATACGCAGTATTTT
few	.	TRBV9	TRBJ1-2	CASSAGQVTNYGYTF	TGTGCCAGCAGCGCGGGACAAGTCACTAACTATGGCTACACCTTC
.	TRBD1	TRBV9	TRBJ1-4	CASSPGTANEKLFF	TGTGCCAGCAGCCCCGGGACAGCTAATGAAAAACTGTTTTTT
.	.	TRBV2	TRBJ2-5	CASTKRERETQYF	TGTGCCAGCACCAAAAGGGAGAGGGAGACCCAGTACTTC
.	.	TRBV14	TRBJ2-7	CASSLIRGGLGGSEQYF	TGTGCCAGCAGCCTAATAAGAGGAGGGCTCGGGGGTTCCGAGCAGTACTTC
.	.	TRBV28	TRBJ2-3	CASTPGVTDTQYF	TGTGCCAGCACTCCGGGAGTCACAGATACGCAGTATTTT
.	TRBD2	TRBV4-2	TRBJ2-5	CASSQDGTSEETQYF	TGTGCCAGCAGCCAGGACGGGACTAGCGAAGAGACCCAGTACTTC
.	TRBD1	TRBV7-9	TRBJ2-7	CASSLVGGDRGRATEQYF	TGTGCCAGCAGCTTAGTAGGTGGGGACAGGGGACGCGCAACCGAGCAGTACTTC
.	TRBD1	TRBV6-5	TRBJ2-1	CASRGTGSYNEQFF	TGTGCCAGCAGGGGGACAGGATCCTACAATGAGCAGTTCTTC
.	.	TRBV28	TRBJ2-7	CASSLQGYEQYF	TGTGCCAGCAGTCTGCAGGGCTACGAGCAGTACTTC
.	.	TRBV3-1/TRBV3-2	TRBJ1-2	CASSQEGGIVGYHGYTF	TGTGCCAGCAGCCAAGAGGGGGGGATCGTGGGATACCATGGCTACACCTTC
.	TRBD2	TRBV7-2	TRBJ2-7	CASSLGYGSGNEQYF	TGTGCCAGCAGCTTAGGCTATGGTAGCGGGAACGAGCAGTACTTC
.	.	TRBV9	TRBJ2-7	CASSVSPTGLPYEQYF	TGTGCCAGCAGCGTGTCCCCTACGGGTCTTCCCTACGAGCAGTACTTC
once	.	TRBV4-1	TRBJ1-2	CASSQVAGDYGYTF	TGCGCCAGCAGCCAAGTTGCGGGGGACTATGGCTACACCTTC
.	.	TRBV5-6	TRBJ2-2	CASSYPLTGSNTGELFF	TGTGCCAGCAGCTATCCACTCACAGGGTCTAACACCGGGGAGCTGTTTTTT
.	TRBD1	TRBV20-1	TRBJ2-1	CSARDHRGQFF	TGCAGTGCTAGAGATCACAGGGGCCAGTTCTTC
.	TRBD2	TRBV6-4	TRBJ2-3	CASKAGGRSTDTQYF	TGTGCCAGCAAAGCGGGAGGGCGAAGCACAGATACGCAGTATTTT
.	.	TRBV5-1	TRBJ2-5	CASSLSQETQYF	TGCGCCAGCAGCTTATCACAAGAGACCCAGTACTTC
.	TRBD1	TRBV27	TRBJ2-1	CASSSTGTGDLNEQFF	TGTGCCAGCAGTTCAACCGGGACAGGGGATTTGAATGAGCAGTTCTTC
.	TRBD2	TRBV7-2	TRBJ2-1	CASSLLGTTFNEQFF	TGTGCCAGCAGCTTATTGGGGACTACATTCAATGAGCAGTTCTTC
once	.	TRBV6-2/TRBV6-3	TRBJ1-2	CASSDRWRGELGYTF	TGTGCCAGCAGTGACCGTTGGAGGGGTGAACTTGGCTACACCTTC
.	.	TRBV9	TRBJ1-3	CASSVEGSGNTIYF	TGTGCCAGCAGCGTGGAGGGCTCTGGAAACACCATATATTTT
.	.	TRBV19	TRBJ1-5	CASSISRDNQPQHF	TGTGCCAGTAGTATCTCACGGGACAATCAGCCCCAGCATTTT